Shown below are 17 T cell receptor beta chains from a single sample sequenced in a study of CD8 T cells in Susac syndrome (dated by TCRdb to between 2018 and 2020). Libraries were prepared through the immunoSEQ multiplex PCR assay. RNA was extracted using the RNeasy kit, and about 0.45 to 1 ug of the RNA was reverse transcribed with random hexamers. TCRdb ran its own pipeline on the public reads, namely fastp trimming at Q25 and MiXCR clone calling, and kept in-frame beta chains. A single entry per CDR3 protein holds the most common genes and DNA from its merged rows. A total of some 450,000 distinct CDR3 sequences appear in this sample, around 85% of them only once. Approximately 0.12% of the sample is taken by the ten largest. Sequencing input: CD8+ T cells from PBMCs. The receptors shown here come from a human donor with multiple sclerosis.

V and J are TRBV4-1 and TRBJ2-7, with D maybe TRBD2 (5 bases). Germline V gene sequence: CDR1 MGHRA, CDR2 YSYEKL. There are 16 residues in the CDR3. Trimming left V 0 bases short and J 3 bases short, with 15 bases between. CDR3 DNA: TGCGCCAGCAGCCAAGATCCCAGTCCGGGGATCTACGAGCAGTACTTC. Amino acid sequence: CASSQDPSPGIYEQYF.

This chain uses TRBV19 with TRBJ1-1; no definite D call. V was shortened by 3 bases and J by 4 bases, with 15 bases between the two germline ends. CDR3 length equals 15 residues. CDR1 and CDR2 (germline): LNHDA, SQIVND (reference sequence). DNA of the CDR3: TGTGCCAGTAGTATGCCCCGGACCACTACCACTGAAGCTTTCTTT. Translation: CASSMPRTTTTEAFF. Full variable domain (outside the CDR3, taken from reference TRBV19 and TRBJ1-1): DGGITQSPKYLFRKEGQNVTLSCEQNLNHDAMYWYRQDPGQGLRLIYYSQIVNDFQKGDIAEGYSVSREKKESFPLTVTSAQKNPTAFYLCASSMPRTTTTEAFFGQGTRLTVV.

This chain joins TRBV12-5 and TRBJ2-3; a weak D match, TRBD2 (6 bases). V lost 2 bases and J lost 0, with 12 bases in between. CDR1 is LGHNT and CDR2 is FRNRAP in the germline V gene. The CDR3 length is 16 residues. The CDR3 is CASGLYGDLSTDTQYF. CDR3 DNA: TGTGCTAGTGGTTTGTATGGGGACTTAAGCACAGATACGCAGTATTTT.

Regarding this clonotype: Its ends do not fully match the called genes, so a read error is possible. The CDR3 loop is CASCFPGLAGEGEQFF. The CDR3, as DNA: TGTGCCAGCTGTTTCCCCGGACTAGCGGGAGAAGGTGAGCAGTTCTTC. The chain has TRBV27 and TRBJ2-1; 13 bases are a match to TRBD2. Germline CDR1 MNHEY, CDR2 SMNVEV (reference sequence). The CDR3 has 16 amino acids.

This clonotype was observed a single time. The V gene is TRBV2, the J gene TRBJ1-3; D is ambiguous. The germline V and J ends were trimmed by 1 base and 0 bases, with 13 bases remaining between them. CDR3 length equals 17 residues. Germline CDR1 and CDR2: SNHLY and FYNNEI. The chain's CDR3 is CASSEGPPGSSGNTIYF. DNA for the CDR3: TGTGCCAGCAGTGAAGGTCCCCCGGGGAGCTCTGGAAACACCATATATTTT.

V gene TRBV30 combines with J gene TRBJ1-6; D is possibly TRBD1 (6 bases). The V end was cut by 0 bases, the J end by 9 bases, with 15 bases between. The CDR3 contains 15 residues. Germline V CDR1 and CDR2: GTSNPN, SVGIG (reference sequence). In nucleotides, the CDR3 is TGTGCCTGGAGTGTACCCGGGCAGGGGAGTTCACCCCTCCACTTT. Amino acid sequence: CAWSVPGQGSSPLHF.

The chain links TRBV5-5 to TRBJ1-2; unclear D gene. The CDR3 contains 13 residues. V shed 5 bases and J shed 3 bases, with 11 bases lying between them. Per the germline V gene, CDR1 is SGHKS and CDR2 is YYEKEE (reference sequence). CDR3 residues: CASRSLSDYGYTF. The CDR3 DNA follows: TGTGCCAGCAGGTCGCTGTCCGACTATGGCTACACCTTC.

The rearrangement uses TRBV28 and TRBJ2-1; 10 bases match TRBD2. V was pared by 6 bases and J by 3 bases, with 5 bases of the junction left unmatched. This CDR3 is 15 amino acids long. Germline V CDR1 and CDR2: MDHEN, SYDVKM. CDR3 bases: TGTGCCAGCAGGTCTAGCGGGAGTGTCTACAATGAGCAGTTCTTC. Protein: CASRSSGSVYNEQFF.

This clonotype has a handful of counts. The J gene is TRBJ2-1, the V gene TRBV6-5, with D unresolved. The germline V gene has CDR1 MNHEY and CDR2 SVGAGI. CDR3 length equals 12 residues. V dropped 4 bases and J dropped 7 bases, with 8 bases sitting between them. The CDR3 coding sequence is TGTGCCAGCAGTTCGCCTCCGAATGAGCAGTTCTTC. Its protein product is CASSSPPNEQFF.

The V call is TRBV29-1, the J call TRBJ2-3; TRBD2 might be the D (5 bases). Trimming took off 0 bases at V and 6 bases at J, with 13 bases between the two ends. This CDR3 contains 14 residues. The germline CDR1 and CDR2 sequences are SQVTM and ANQGSEA. The chain's CDR3 is CSVEESRDSDTQYF. The CDR3 DNA is TGCAGCGTTGAAGAGTCACGGGATAGCGATACGCAGTATTTT.

The chain joins TRBV6-1 to TRBJ2-3; TRBD2 might be the D (6 bases). The CDR3 loop spans 17 amino acids. V shed 2 bases and J shed 0 bases, with 15 bases lying between them. The germline V gene encodes CDR1 MNHNS and CDR2 SASEGT. CDR3 sequence: CASSESSAGTSTDTQYF. CDR3 nucleotide sequence: TGTGCCAGCAGTGAATCTAGTGCAGGGACTAGCACAGATACGCAGTATTTT.

This clonotype has a handful of counts. This chain links TRBV7-2 with TRBJ2-1; D unclear. Germline CDR1 and CDR2: SGHTA and FQGNSA. This CDR3 comprises 15 residues. With 1 base removed from V and 0 bases from J, the gap between germline ends came to 7 bases. Here the CDR3 DNA reads TGTGCCAGCAGCTTAGAAACGAGCTCCTACAATGAGCAGTTCTTC. It encodes CASSLETSSYNEQFF.

This sequence joins TRBV7-8 and TRBJ2-7; D call uncertain. Trimming pared 5 bases from V and 1 base from J, leaving 9 bases between. In germline, CDR1 is SGHVS, CDR2 FQNEAQ. The CDR3 has 13 amino acids. This CDR3 reads CASSREVSYEQYF. In DNA form, the CDR3 reads TGTGCCAGCAGCCGCGAGGTTTCCTACGAGCAGTACTTC.

This clonotype has more than one count but fewer than ten. This chain connects TRBV19 to TRBJ2-7, with 11 bases that match TRBD1. The trim removed 9 bases at V and 4 bases at J, leaving 8 bases unmatched. CDR3 size: 14 residues. In germline, CDR1 is LNHDA, CDR2 SQIVND (reference sequence). The CDR3 region has the DNA TGTGCCAGCACCGGACAGGGGGCGAGGTACGAGCAGTACTTC. Its protein is CASTGQGARYEQYF.

The chain recombines TRBV29-1 with TRBJ2-5, with unresolved D. Trimming took off 0 bases at V and 5 bases at J, with 16 bases between the two ends. The germline V gene encodes CDR1 SQVTM and CDR2 ANQGSEA. The CDR3 consists of 15 residues. The CDR3 here is CSVEDPKSEGETQYF. The CDR3 DNA follows: TGCAGCGTTGAAGATCCGAAGTCGGAAGGGGAGACCCAGTACTTC.

V and J are TRBV14 and TRBJ2-1; 7 positions match TRBD1. The CDR3 is 16 residues long. Trimming at V came to 4 bases and at J to 1 base, leaving 7 bases not matched to a gene. The V gene's germline CDR1 is SGHDN and CDR2 FVKESK. CDR3 residues: CASSLFGTVSYNEQFF. The CDR3 coding sequence is TGTGCCAGCAGCCTCTTTGGGACAGTATCCTACAATGAGCAGTTCTTC.

The genes are TRBV20-1 and TRBJ1-1; D gene uncertain. Trimming removed 6 bases from V and 3 bases from J, with 17 bases in between. In germline, CDR1 is DFQATT, CDR2 SNEGSKA (reference sequence). CDR3 length: 14 residues. CDR3 bases: TGCAGTGCAAAAAGTCCAGGCGGGGACACTGAAGCTTTCTTT. As protein: CSAKSPGGDTEAFF.